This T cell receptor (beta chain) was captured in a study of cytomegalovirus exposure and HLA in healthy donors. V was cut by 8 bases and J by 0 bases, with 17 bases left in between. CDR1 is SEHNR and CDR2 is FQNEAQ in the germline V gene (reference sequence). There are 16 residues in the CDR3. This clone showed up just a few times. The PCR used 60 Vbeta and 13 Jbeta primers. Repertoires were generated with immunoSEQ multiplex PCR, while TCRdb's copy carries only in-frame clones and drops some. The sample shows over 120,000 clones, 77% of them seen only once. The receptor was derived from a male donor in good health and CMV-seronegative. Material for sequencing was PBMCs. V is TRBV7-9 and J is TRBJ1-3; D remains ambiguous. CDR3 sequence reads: CASENSGSNSGNTIYF. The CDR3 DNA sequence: TGTGCCAGCGAAAACTCGGGATCCAACTCTGGAAACACCATATATTTT.